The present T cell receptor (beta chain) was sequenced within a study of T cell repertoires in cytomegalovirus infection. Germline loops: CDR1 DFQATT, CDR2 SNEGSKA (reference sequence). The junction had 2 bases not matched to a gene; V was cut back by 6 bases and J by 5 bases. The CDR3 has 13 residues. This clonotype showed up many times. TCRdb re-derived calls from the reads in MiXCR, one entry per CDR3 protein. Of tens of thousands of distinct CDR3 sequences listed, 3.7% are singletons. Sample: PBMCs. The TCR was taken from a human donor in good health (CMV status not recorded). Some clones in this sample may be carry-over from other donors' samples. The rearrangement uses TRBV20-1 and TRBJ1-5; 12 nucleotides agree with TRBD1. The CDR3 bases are TGCAGTGCCGGGACAGGGGGCGATCAGCCCCAGCATTTT. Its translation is CSAGTGGDQPQHF.